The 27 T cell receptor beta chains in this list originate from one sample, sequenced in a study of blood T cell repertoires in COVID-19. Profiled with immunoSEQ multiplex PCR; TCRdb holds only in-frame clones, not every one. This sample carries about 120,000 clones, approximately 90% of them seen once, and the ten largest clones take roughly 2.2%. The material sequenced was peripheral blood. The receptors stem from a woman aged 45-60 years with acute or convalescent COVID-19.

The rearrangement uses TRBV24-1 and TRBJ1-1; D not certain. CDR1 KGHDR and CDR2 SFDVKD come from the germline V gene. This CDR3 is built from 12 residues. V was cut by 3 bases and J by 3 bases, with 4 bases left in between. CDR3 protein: CATSDRDTEAFF. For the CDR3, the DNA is TGTGCCACCAGTGATCGGGACACTGAAGCTTTCTTT.

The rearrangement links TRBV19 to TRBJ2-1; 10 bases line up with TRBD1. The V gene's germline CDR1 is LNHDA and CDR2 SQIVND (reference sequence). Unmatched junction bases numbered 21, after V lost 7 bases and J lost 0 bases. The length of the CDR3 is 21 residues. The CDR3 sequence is CASKVPLLGQGSSPSYNEQFF. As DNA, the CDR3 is TGTGCCAGTAAGGTCCCACTACTGGGACAGGGGTCCTCACCCTCCTACAATGAGCAGTTCTTC.

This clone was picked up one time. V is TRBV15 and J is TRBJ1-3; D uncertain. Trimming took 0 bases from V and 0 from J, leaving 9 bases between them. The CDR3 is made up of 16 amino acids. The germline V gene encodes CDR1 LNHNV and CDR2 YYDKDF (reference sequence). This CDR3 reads CATSRDLANSGNTIYF. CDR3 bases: TGTGCCACCAGCAGAGATCTGGCAAACTCTGGAAACACCATATATTTT.

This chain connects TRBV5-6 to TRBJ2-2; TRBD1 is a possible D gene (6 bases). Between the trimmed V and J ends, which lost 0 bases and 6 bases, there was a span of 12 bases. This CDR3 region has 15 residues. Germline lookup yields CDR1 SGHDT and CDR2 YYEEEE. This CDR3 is CASSLGTGRAGELFF. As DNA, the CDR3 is TGTGCCAGCAGCTTGGGAACAGGGCGGGCCGGGGAGCTGTTTTTT. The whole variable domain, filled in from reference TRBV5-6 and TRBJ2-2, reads DAGVTQSPTHLIKTRGQQVTLRCSPKSGHDTVSWYQQALGQGPQFIFQYYEEEERQRGNFPDRFSGHQFPNYSSELNVNALLLGDSALYLCASSLGTGRAGELFFGEGSRLTVL.

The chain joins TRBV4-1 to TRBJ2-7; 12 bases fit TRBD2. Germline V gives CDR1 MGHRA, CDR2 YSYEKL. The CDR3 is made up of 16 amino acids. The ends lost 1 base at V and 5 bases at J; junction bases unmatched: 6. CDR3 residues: CASSQGTSGRLDEQYF. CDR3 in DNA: TGCGCCAGCAGCCAAGGTACTAGCGGGAGGTTGGACGAGCAGTACTTC.

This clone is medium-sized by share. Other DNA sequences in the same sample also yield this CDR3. The CDR3 region has the DNA TGTGCCAGCAGCTTAAGAGGGGGAAGCACAGATACGCAGTATTTT. This gives the protein CASSLRGGSTDTQYF. This rearrangement joins TRBV11-3 to TRBJ2-3; weak D call: TRBD1 (6 bases). The V end lost 2 bases, the J end lost 0 bases, and 9 bases lay between the germline ends. Germline V gene sequence: CDR1 SGHNT, CDR2 YENEEA. The CDR3 covers 15 residues.

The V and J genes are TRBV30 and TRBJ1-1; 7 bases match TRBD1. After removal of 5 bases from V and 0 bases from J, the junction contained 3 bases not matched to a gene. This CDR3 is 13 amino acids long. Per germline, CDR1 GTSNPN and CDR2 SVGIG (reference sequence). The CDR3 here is CAWSRGMNTEAFF. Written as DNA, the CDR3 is TGTGCCTGGTCCAGGGGGATGAACACTGAAGCTTTCTTT.

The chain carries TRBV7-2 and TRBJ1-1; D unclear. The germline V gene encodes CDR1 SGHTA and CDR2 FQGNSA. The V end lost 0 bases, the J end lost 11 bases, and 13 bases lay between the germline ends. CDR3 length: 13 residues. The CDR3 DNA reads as TGTGCCAGCAGCTTAGCAGCCGTCGATGGTGCTTTCTTT. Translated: CASSLAAVDGAFF.

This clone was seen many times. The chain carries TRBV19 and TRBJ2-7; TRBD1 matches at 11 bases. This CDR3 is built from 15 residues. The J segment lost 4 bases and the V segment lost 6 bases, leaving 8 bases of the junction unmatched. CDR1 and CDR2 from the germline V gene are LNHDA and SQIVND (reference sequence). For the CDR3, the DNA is TGTGCCAGTAGCCGTGGGACAGGGGGAATTTACGAGCAGTACTTC. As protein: CASSRGTGGIYEQYF.

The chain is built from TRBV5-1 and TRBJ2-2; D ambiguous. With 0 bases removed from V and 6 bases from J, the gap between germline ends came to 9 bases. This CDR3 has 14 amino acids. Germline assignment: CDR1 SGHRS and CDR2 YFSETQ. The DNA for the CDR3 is TGCGCCAGCAGCTTGGGACTGAATGCCGGGGAGCTGTTTTTT. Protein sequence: CASSLGLNAGELFF.

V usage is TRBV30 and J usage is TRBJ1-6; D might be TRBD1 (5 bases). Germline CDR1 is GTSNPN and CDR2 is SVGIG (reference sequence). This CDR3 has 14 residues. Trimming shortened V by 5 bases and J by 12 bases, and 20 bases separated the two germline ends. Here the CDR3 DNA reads TGTGCCTGGGCCAGGGAAGGGGAAGAGAAACCCCTCCACTTT. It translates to CAWAREGEEKPLHF.

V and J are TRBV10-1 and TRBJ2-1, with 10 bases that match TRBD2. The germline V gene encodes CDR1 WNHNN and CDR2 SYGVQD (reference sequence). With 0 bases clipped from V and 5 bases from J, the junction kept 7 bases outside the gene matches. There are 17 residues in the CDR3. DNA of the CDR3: TGCGCCAGCAGTGAGTCCCCTAGCGGGAGCCTCGACAATGAGCAGTTCTTC. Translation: CASSESPSGSLDNEQFF.

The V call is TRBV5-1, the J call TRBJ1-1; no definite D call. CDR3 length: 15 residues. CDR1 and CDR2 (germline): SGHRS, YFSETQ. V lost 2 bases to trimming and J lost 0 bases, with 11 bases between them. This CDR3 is CASSLGREMNTEAFF. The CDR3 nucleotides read TGCGCCAGCAGCTTAGGGAGAGAGATGAACACTGAAGCTTTCTTT.

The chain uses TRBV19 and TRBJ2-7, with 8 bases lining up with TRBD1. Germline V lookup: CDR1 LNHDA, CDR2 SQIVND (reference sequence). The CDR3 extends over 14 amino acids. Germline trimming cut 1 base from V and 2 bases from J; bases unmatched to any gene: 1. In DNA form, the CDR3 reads TGTGCCAGTAGTATAGCCAGGGGGCCCTACGAGCAGTACTTC. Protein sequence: CASSIARGPYEQYF.

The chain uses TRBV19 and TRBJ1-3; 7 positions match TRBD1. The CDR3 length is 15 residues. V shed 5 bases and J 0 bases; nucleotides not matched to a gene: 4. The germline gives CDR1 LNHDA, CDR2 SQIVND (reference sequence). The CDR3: CASSGQEPSGNTIYF. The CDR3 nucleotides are TGTGCCAGTAGTGGACAGGAGCCCTCTGGAAACACCATATATTTT.

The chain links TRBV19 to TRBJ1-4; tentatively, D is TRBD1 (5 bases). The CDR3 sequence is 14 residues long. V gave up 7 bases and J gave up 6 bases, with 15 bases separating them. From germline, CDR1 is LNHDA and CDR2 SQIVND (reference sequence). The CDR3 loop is CASTAGRGDEKLFF. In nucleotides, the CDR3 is TGTGCCAGTACAGCGGGGAGGGGTGATGAAAAACTGTTTTTT.

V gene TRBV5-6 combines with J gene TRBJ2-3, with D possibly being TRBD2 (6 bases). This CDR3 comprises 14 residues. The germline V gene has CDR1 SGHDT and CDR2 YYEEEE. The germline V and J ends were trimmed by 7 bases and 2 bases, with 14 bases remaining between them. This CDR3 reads CASLGGAYTDTQYF. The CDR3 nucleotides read TGTGCCAGCCTGGGCGGGGCCTACACAGATACGCAGTATTTT.

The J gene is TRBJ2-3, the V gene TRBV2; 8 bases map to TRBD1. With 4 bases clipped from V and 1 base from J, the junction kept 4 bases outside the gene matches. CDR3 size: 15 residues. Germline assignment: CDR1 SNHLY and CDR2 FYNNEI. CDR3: CASSGGQGRTDTQYF. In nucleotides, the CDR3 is TGTGCCAGCAGTGGAGGACAGGGCCGCACAGATACGCAGTATTTT.

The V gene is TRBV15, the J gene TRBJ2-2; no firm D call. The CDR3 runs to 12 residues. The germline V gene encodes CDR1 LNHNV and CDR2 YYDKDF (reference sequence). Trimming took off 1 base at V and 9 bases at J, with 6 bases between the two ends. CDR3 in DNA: TGTGCCACCAGCAGAGTGGCCAGGGAGCTGTTTTTT. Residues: CATSRVARELFF. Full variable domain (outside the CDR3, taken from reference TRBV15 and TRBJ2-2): DAMVIQNPRYQVTQFGKPVTLSCSQTLNHNVMYWYQQKSSQAPKLLFHYYDKDFNNEADTPDNFQSRRPNTSFCFLDIRSPGLGDTAMYLCATSRVARELFFGEGSRLTVL.

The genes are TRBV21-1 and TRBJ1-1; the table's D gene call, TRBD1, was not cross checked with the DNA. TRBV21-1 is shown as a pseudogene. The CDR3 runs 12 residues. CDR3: CASSIETGTSLF. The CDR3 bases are TGTGCCAGCAGCATTGAGACAGGGACATCCCTGTTT.

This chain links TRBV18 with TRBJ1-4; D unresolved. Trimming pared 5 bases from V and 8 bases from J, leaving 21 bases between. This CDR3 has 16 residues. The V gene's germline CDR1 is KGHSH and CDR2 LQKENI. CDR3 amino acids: CASSGSVFAEWEKLFF. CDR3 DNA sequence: TGTGCCAGCTCAGGCTCTGTGTTTGCGGAGTGGGAAAAACTGTTTTTT.

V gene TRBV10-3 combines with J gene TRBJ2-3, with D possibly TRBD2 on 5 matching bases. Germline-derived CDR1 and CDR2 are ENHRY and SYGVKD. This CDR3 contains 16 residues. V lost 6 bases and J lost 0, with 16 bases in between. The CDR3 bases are TGTGCCATCAGCGACCCAAAGGACTTGAGCACAGATACGCAGTATTTT. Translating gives CAISDPKDLSTDTQYF.

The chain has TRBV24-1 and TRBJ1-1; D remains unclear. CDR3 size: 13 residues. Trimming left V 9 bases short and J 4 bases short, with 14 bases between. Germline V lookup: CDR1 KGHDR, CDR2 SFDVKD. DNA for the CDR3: TGTGCCACCCGCCTCGGCGGGAGCACTGAAGCTTTCTTT. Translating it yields CATRLGGSTEAFF.

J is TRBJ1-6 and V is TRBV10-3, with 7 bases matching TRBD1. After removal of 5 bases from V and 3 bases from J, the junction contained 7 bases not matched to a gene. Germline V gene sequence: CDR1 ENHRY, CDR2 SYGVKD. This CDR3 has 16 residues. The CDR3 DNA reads TGTGCCATCAGTTCCCCGGGACAGAGCTATAATTCACCCCTCCACTTT. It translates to CAISSPGQSYNSPLHF.

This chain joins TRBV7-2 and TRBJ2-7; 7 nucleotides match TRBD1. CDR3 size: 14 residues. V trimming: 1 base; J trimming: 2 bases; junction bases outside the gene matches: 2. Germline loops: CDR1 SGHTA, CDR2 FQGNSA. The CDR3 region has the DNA TGTGCCAGCAGCTTAGGGGGACAGACCTACGAGCAGTACTTC. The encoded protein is CASSLGGQTYEQYF.

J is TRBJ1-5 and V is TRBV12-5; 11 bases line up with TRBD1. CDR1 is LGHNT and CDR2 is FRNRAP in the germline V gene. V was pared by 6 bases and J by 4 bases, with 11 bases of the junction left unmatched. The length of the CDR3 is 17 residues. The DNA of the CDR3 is TGTGCTAGTGGGTTTAGACCGGGACAGGGGGTTAATCAGCCCCAGCATTTT. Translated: CASGFRPGQGVNQPQHF.

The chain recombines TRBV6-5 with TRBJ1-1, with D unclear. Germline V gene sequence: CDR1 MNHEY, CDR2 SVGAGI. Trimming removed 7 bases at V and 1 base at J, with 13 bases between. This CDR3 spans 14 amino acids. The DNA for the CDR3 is TGTGCCAGCAAGATTGACAACCCGAACACTGAAGCTTTCTTT. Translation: CASKIDNPNTEAFF.